This TCR beta chain was sequenced for a study of shared T cell receptors in the human thymus. Per germline, CDR1 SGDLS and CDR2 YYNGEE. V was pared by 4 bases and J by 4 bases, with 5 bases of the junction left unmatched. CDR3 length: 15 amino acids. The repertoire was sequenced with immunoSEQ multiplex PCR; TCRdb's copy has only in-frame clones and lacks some. This repertoire shows roughly 710,000 clones, approximately 85% found once; its top ten account for about 0.011%. These records were also assigned to another study, of human thymus T cells. As reported in that work: Infants, healthy and Finnish, who were having corrective surgery for congenital heart defects served as donors. Corrective cardiac operations yielded the resected thymus tissue. Gene usage for V and J segments appeared biased in thymic and blood repertoires. Related reports documented highly overlapping thymic repertoires among unrelated individuals.

The material sequenced was thymocytes. The sequence came from a girl under three years old with a congenital heart defect. This rearrangement joins TRBV9 to TRBJ1-5; 10 nucleotides align to TRBD1. CDR3 loop: CASSTQGQGNQPQHF. CDR3 nucleotide sequence: TGTGCCAGCAGCACTCAGGGACAGGGGAATCAGCCCCAGCATTTT.